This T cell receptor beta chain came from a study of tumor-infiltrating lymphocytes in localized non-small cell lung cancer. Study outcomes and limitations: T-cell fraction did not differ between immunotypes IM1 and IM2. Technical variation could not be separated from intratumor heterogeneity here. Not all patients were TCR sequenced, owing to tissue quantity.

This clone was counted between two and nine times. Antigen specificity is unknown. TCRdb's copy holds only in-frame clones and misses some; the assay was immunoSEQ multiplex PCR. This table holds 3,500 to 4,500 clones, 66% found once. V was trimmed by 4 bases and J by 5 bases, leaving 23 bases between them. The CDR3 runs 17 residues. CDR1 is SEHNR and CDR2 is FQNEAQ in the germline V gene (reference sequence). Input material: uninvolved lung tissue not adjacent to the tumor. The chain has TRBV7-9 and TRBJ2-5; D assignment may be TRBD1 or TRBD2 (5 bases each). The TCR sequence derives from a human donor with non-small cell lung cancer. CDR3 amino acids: CASSSYPYLEWGETQYF. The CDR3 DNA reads TGTGCCAGCAGCTCATACCCCTATCTCGAGTGGGGGGAGACCCAGTACTTC.